These T cell receptor beta chains were read from a single sample in a study of blood T cell repertoires in COVID-19. TCRdb's table, derived via immunoSEQ multiplex PCR, lists solely in-frame clones and lacks some. Counted here are roughly 100,000 clones, about 87% occurring once; the ten biggest clones make up 10% to 15%. Material: peripheral blood. These receptors originate from a human donor in a cohort sampled during active or convalescent COVID-19. Both conserved end residues are part of each CDR3. A D gene is named only where the DNA matches it firmly.

>TRBD2|TRBV3-1/TRBV3-2|TRBJ2-5
TGTGCCAGCAGCCAAGATGCTAGCGGGGGTGAGACCCAGTACTTC
CASSQDASGGETQYF
>TRBD2|TRBV18|TRBJ2-7
TGTGCCAGCTCACCAACGACTAGCGGGGACTACGAGCAGTACTTC
CASSPTTSGDYEQYF
>.|TRBV2|TRBJ1-2
TGTGCCAGCAGCCTAACCCTAGACAGCTTGTATGGCTACACCTTC
CASSLTLDSLYGYTF
>TRBD1|TRBV7-2|TRBJ1-1
TGTGCCAGCAGCTCGATTCTCGGGACAGGGGGCACTGAAGCTTTCTTT
CASSSILGTGGTEAFF
>.|TRBV6-5|TRBJ1-2
TGTGCCATCGCCCCTTCTGGTTACTCGGGCTACACCTTC
CAIAPSGYSGYTF
>.|TRBV20-1|TRBJ1-1
TGCAGTGCTTACCGAGGGGGTGAAGCTTTCTTT
CSAYRGGEAFF
>.|TRBV19|TRBJ1-5
TGTGCCAGTAGTTTACAAAGCAATCAGCCCCAGCATTTT
CASSLQSNQPQHF
>.|TRBV7-9|TRBJ1-1
TGTGCCAGCACCCATGACTTGAACACTGAAGCTTTCTTT
CASTHDLNTEAFF
>.|TRBV11-2|TRBJ2-5
TGTGCCAGCAGCCCTGGACAGTACCAAGAGACCCAGTACTTC
CASSPGQYQETQYF
>.|TRBV7-2|TRBJ1-5
TGTGCCAGCAGCTTAGATTCCAGTCGAAATCAGCCCCAGCATTTT
CASSLDSSRNQPQHF
>TRBD1|TRBV3-1/TRBV3-2|TRBJ1-1
TGTGCCAGCAGCCAAGGACAGGGGGACGTTGAAGTTGAAGCTTTCTTT
CASSQGQGDVEVEAFF
>.|TRBV27|TRBJ1-5
TGTGCCAGCAGTCCCAGGGAGGGCAAAGCCCAGCATTTT
CASSPREGKAQHF
>.|TRBV7-9|TRBJ1-4
TGTGCCAGCAGCTTTTCAGGGTATGGCGGAAAACTGTTTTTT
CASSFSGYGGKLFF
>.|TRBV6-5|TRBJ1-1
TGTGCCAGCAGCCCACTCAGGGCCTCTGAAGCTTTCTTT
CASSPLRASEAFF
>.|TRBV5-1|TRBJ1-3
TGCGCCAGCAGCTTGGTTTCAGGGAATCGAGGAAACACCATATATTTT
CASSLVSGNRGNTIYF
>TRBD1|TRBV29-1|TRBJ2-3
TGCAGCGTTAAACAGGGGTCCGCAGATACGCAGTATTTT
CSVKQGSADTQYF